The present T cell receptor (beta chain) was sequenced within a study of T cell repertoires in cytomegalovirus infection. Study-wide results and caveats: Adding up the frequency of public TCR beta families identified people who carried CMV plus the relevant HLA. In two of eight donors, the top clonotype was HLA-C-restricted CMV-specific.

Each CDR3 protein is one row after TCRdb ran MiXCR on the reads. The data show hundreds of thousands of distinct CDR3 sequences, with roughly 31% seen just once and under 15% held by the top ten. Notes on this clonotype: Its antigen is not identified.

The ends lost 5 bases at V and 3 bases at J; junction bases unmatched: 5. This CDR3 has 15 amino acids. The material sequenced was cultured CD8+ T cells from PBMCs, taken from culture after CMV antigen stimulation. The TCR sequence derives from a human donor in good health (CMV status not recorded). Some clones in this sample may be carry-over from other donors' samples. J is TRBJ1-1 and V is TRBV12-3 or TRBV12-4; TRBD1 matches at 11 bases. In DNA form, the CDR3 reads TGTGCCAGCAGTCCGGAGGGACAGGGGGACACTGAAGCTTTCTTT. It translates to CASSPEGQGDTEAFF.